Each of the 9 T cell receptor beta chains below was sequenced from the same sample in a study of CD4+ T cells in melanoma. The protocol was immunoSEQ multiplex PCR, while the TCRdb copy is restricted to in-frame clones and leaves out a portion. The sample lists under 8,000 clones, roughly three quarters occurring once. Source material: cells from a culture (not recorded whether cultured in vitro). All receptors come from a human donor with melanoma.

V usage is TRBV28 and J usage is TRBJ2-7; D is possibly TRBD1 or TRBD2 (5 bases each). The V gene's germline CDR1 is MDHEN and CDR2 SYDVKM. V was clipped by 10 bases and J by 0 bases, with 19 bases between them. CDR3 length: 15 amino acids. This chain's CDR3 is CATAVVGTGSYEQYF. Here the CDR3 DNA reads TGTGCCACGGCGGTGGTAGGGACGGGCTCCTACGAGCAGTACTTC.

The V call is TRBV13, the J call TRBJ2-7, with a weak D call TRBD2 (6 bases). V was cut by 3 bases and J by 5 bases, with 14 bases left in between. The CDR3 extends over 14 amino acids. CDR1 and CDR2 from the germline V gene are PRHDT and FYEKMQ (reference sequence). The CDR3 loop is CASSLGGAGNEQYF. CDR3 DNA: TGTGCCAGCAGCTTGGGGGGTGCTGGGAACGAGCAGTACTTC.

J is TRBJ1-5 and V is TRBV6-5, with D perhaps TRBD1 (5 bases). CDR3 length: 13 amino acids. The V gene lost 4 bases and the J gene lost 1 base, with 5 bases spanning the gap. CDR1 MNHEY and CDR2 SVGAGI come from the germline V gene. CDR3 nucleotides: TGTGCCAGCAGTTGGGGCAGCAATCAGCCCCAGCATTTT. Translation gives CASSWGSNQPQHF.

The chain joins TRBV9 to TRBJ1-2; 9 nucleotides agree with TRBD1. Trimming at V came to 1 base and at J to 7 bases, leaving 8 bases not matched to a gene. From germline, CDR1 is SGDLS and CDR2 YYNGEE. The CDR3 contains 15 residues. CDR3 DNA: TGTGCCAGCAGCGTATGGGACAGGGCGATTAGTGGCTACACCTTC. Translated, it gives CASSVWDRAISGYTF. Variable domain in full (rest from reference TRBV9 and TRBJ1-2): DSGVTQTPKHLITATGQRVTLRCSPRSGDLSVYWYQQSLDQGLQFLIQYYNGEERAKGNILERFSAQQFPDLHSELNLSSLELGDSALYFCASSVWDRAISGYTFGSGTRLTVV.

V and J are TRBV6-1 and TRBJ2-3; TRBD2 aligns across 9 bases. The CDR3 loop spans 19 amino acids. Germline CDR1 is MNHNS and CDR2 is SASEGT. J lost 4 bases, V lost 4 bases, and 18 bases had no gene match. Written as DNA, the CDR3 is TGTGCCAGCAGTGCGGTCTCTGGCGGGGGGGCGTTCTTCTCAGATACGCAGTATTTT. It translates to CASSAVSGGGAFFSDTQYF.

The chain has TRBV7-9 and TRBJ1-3; tentative D call: TRBD1 (6 bases). The CDR3 is 13 residues long. V dropped 9 bases and J dropped 0 bases, with 9 bases sitting between them. From germline, CDR1 is SEHNR and CDR2 FQNEAQ (reference sequence). The CDR3 coding sequence is TGTGCCAGTTCCAGGGGCTCTGGAAACACCATATATTTT. It specifies CASSRGSGNTIYF.

The chain joins TRBV4-2 to TRBJ1-1; D uncertain. Trimming took 3 bases from V and 1 from J, leaving 12 bases between them. CDR3 length: 15 residues. The germline V gene encodes CDR1 LGHNA and CDR2 YNFKEQ. The CDR3 DNA reads as TGTGCCAGCAGCCAGAGACTACAGAGGAACACTGAAGCTTTCTTT. Translated: CASSQRLQRNTEAFF.

The V gene is TRBV7-9, the J gene TRBJ2-1; D remains ambiguous. Germline V gene lookup returns CDR1 SEHNR and CDR2 FQNEAQ (reference sequence). Deletions cut 3 bases from V and 8 bases from J, with 11 bases between. CDR3 length equals 13 residues. The CDR3 DNA reads as TGTGCCAGCAGCTTTTTTGGGGTGGATGAGCAGTTCTTC. Protein sequence: CASSFFGVDEQFF.

Here the CDR3 DNA reads TGTGCCAGTACTTGGGGGACACCTAACTATGGCTACACCTTC. This translates into CASTWGTPNYGYTF. The chain joins TRBV19 to TRBJ1-2; a weak D match, TRBD1 (6 bases). The CDR3 runs 14 residues. In germline, CDR1 is LNHDA, CDR2 SQIVND (reference sequence). Trimming removed 7 bases at V and 0 bases at J, with 12 bases between.